This TCR beta chain was recovered during a study of T cells in tuberculosis. Whole-study findings and limits: Active tuberculosis patients had shorter CDR3-alpha; the beta difference was nonsignificant.

Notes on this clone: Its cognate antigen is unknown.

Some clones are missing from TCRdb's copy, which holds only in-frame ones; the method was immunoSEQ multiplex PCR. Altogether around 49,000 clones are present, about 95% being singletons, with the ten largest covering under 1.5%. The time point was: new active TB diagnosis, blood taken before or within 7 days of starting treatment. Patients were newly diagnosed, HIV-seronegative, and aged 18 or older. The length of the CDR3 is 17 residues. CDR1 is MGHRA and CDR2 is YSYEKL in the germline V gene. V lost 3 bases, J lost 5 bases, and 5 bases stayed unmatched. Here the sequenced sample was PBMCs, taken at tuberculosis diagnosis. This TCR came from an adult with tuberculosis. The chain employs TRBV4-1 and TRBJ2-6, with TRBD2 matching 12 bases. The CDR3 loop is CASSQLLAGGWANVLTF. The DNA of the CDR3 is TGCGCCAGCAGCCAGTTACTAGCGGGAGGCTGGGCCAACGTCCTGACTTTC.